This T cell receptor (beta chain) stems from a study of vaccination and CD4 T cells after COVID-19. CDR3 length: 13 residues. V shed 5 bases and J 10 bases; nucleotides not matched to a gene: 7. Looked up from germline, CDR1 is SEHNR and CDR2 is FQNEAQ (reference sequence). Researchers used the Oncomine TCR Beta short-read assay to sequence DNA from cultured CD4+ T cells. A single record per CDR3 protein comes from TCRdb applying MiXCR to the PCR reads. The sample has approximately 15,000 distinct CDR3 sequences; 21% are singletons. Treatment in this sample: roughly 11-day PBMC culture with coronavirus spike peptide pools or control peptides (ViraFEST assay). As regards this clonotype: Its antigen is unidentified.

The clonotype originates from a human donor who received a COVID-19 vaccine. The specimen was CD4+ T cells from blood, cultured in vitro, collected before SARS-CoV-2 vaccination. V usage is TRBV7-9 and J usage is TRBJ2-1, with 8 bases that match TRBD1. CDR3 in DNA: TGTGCCAGCAGCCCTAGCCGGACAGGGGAGCAGTTCTTC. Protein product: CASSPSRTGEQFF.